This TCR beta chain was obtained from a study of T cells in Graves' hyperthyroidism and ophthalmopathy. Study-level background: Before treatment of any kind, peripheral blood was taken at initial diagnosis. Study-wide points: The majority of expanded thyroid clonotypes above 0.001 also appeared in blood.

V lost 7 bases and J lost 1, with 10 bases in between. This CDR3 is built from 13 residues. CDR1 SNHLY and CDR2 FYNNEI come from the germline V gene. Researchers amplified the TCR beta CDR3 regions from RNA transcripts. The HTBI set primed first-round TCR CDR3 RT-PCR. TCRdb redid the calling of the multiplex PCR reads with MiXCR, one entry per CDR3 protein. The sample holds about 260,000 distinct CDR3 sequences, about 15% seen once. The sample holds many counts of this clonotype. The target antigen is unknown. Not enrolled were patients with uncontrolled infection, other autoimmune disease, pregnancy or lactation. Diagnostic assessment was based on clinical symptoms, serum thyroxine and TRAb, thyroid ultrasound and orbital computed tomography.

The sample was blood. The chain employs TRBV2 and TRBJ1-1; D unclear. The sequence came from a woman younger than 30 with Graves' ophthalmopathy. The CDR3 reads CASKPRENTEAFF. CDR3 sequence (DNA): TGTGCCAGCAAACCGAGGGAGAACACTGAAGCTTTCTTT.